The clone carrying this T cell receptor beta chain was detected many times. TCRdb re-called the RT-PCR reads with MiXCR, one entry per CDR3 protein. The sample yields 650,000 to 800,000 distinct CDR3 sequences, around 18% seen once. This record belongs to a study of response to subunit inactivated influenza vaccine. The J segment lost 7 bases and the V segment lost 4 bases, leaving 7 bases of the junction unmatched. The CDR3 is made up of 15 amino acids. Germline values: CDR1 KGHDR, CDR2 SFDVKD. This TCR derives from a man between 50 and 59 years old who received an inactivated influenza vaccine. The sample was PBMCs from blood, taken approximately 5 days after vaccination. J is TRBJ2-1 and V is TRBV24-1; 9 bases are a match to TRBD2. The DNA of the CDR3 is TGTGCCACCAGTGAAACCGGGACTAGCAGTAATGAGCAGTTCTTC. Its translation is CATSETGTSSNEQFF.